Following are 5 T cell receptor beta chains from one sample sequenced in a study of cytomegalovirus exposure and HLA in healthy donors. The primer mix had 60 Vbeta and 13 Jbeta primers. Profiling relied on immunoSEQ multiplex PCR, and the TCRdb table lists in-frame clones only, not all of them. The sample yields approximately 69,000 clones, 75% to 80% seen once. Sequencing was done on a sample of PBMCs. These receptor sequences come from a man younger than 30 in good health and CMV-seronegative.

The chain is built from TRBV4-1 and TRBJ2-7, with 9 bases aligning to TRBD1. The V gene end was trimmed by 1 base and the J gene end by 6 bases; junction bases not matched to a gene: 10. This CDR3 is built from 16 residues. Germline lookup yields CDR1 MGHRA and CDR2 YSYEKL. This CDR3 reads CASSQGPGQGRAEQYV. The CDR3 DNA is TGCGCCAGCAGCCAAGGACCGGGACAGGGCCGGGCCGAGCAGTACGTC.

This clone was seen a single time. V is TRBV2 and J is TRBJ2-7; TRBD2 agrees at 8 bases. Germline V gives CDR1 SNHLY, CDR2 FYNNEI. The V segment lost 1 base and the J segment 0 bases; nucleotides outside the gene matches: 11. The CDR3 runs 18 residues. CDR3: CASSEDLISGVSSYEQYV. For the CDR3, the DNA is TGTGCCAGCAGTGAAGACTTAATTAGCGGGGTTAGCTCCTACGAGCAGTACGTC.

V gene TRBV10-1 combines with J gene TRBJ2-5; 7 bases are a match to TRBD2. Judging by the DNA end, TRBJ2-7 fits better; the J call may be wrong. Germline V CDR1 and CDR2: WNHNN, SYGVQD (reference sequence). This CDR3 spans 14 amino acids. CDR3 sequence: CASSVAGETYEQYF. DNA for the CDR3: TGCGCCAGCAGTGTGGCGGGGGAGACCTACGAGCAGTACTTC.

The V call is TRBV11-2, the J call TRBJ2-3; D is perhaps TRBD2 (5 bases). Trimming took 1 base from V and 6 from J, leaving 11 bases between them. Per germline, CDR1 SGHAT and CDR2 FQNNGV. The CDR3 has 14 residues. CDR3: CASSLGRGSDTQYF. CDR3 coding DNA: TGTGCCAGCAGCTTAGGCCGAGGGTCGGATACGCAGTATTTT. The complete variable domain, with remaining parts taken from reference TRBV11-2 and TRBJ2-3, reads EAGVAQSPRYKIIEKRQSVAFWCNPISGHATLYWYQQILGQGPKLLIQFQNNGVVDDSQLPKDRFSAERLKGVDSTLKIQPAKLEDSAVYLCASSLGRGSDTQYFGPGTRLTVL.

The gene calls are TRBV19 and TRBJ1-1; D is uncertain. Germline V lookup: CDR1 LNHDA, CDR2 SQIVND (reference sequence). V shed 3 bases and J shed 3 bases, with 8 bases lying between them. The CDR3 is 13 amino acids. The CDR3 here is CASSISRYTEAFF. CDR3 DNA sequence: TGTGCCAGTAGTATTTCCAGATACACTGAAGCTTTCTTT.